A selection of T cell receptor beta chains follows, all from one sample in a study of OX40 agonist ivuxolimab in advanced cancers. Using immunoSEQ multiplex PCR, the repertoire was profiled, and TCRdb retains in-frame clones only, with some absent. Among under 25,000 clones, around 80% were seen once, and the ten largest hold 30%. The source was CD4+ or CD8+ T cells sorted from blood, collected in a trial of the OX40 agonist ivuxolimab. Source of these receptors: an adult with an advanced solid tumor such as melanoma, head and neck, liver or kidney cancer. CDR3s include the opening cysteine and the closing phenylalanine or tryptophan. The order of the fields is V gene, D gene, J gene, clone size, CDR3 DNA, CDR3 protein. D genes are given only for firm matches. Where a row states a size, it is once, few, many or the class of an expanded clone; other rows omit it.

>TRBV5-6|TRBD1|TRBJ2-2|once
TGTGCCAGCAGCTTGGTGCAGGGGGACACCGGGGAGCTGTTTTTT
CASSLVQGDTGELFF
>TRBV5-1|TRBD1|TRBJ1-1|once
TGCGCCAGCACGGGACAGACCAACACTGAAGCTTTCTTT
CASTGQTNTEAFF
>TRBV2|-|TRBJ1-2|-
TGTGCCAGCACAGGCAGGGGTGGGGGTAACTATGGCTACACCTTC
CASTGRGGGNYGYTF
>TRBV7-9|TRBD1|TRBJ2-7|-
TGTGCCAGCAGCCCATGGGGGACAGGGTCGATCGAGCAGTACTTC
CASSPWGTGSIEQYF
>TRBV15|-|TRBJ1-5|-
TGTGCCACCAGCACGCTGGGATATAGCAATCAGCCCCAGCATTTT
CATSTLGYSNQPQHF
>TRBV5-6|TRBD1|TRBJ2-2|-
TGTGCCAGCAGCTCACAGGGGCACAACACCGGGGAGCTGTTTTTT
CASSSQGHNTGELFF
>TRBV19|TRBD1|TRBJ1-1|-
TGTGCCAGTAGTATGGACAGGGAGGCGAACACTGAAGCTTTCTTT
CASSMDREANTEAFF
>TRBV11-2|TRBD2|TRBJ2-3|-
TGTGCCAGCAGCATGGTAGCGGGAGAAGATACGCAGTATTTT
CASSMVAGEDTQYF
>TRBV5-6|TRBD2|TRBJ2-3|-
TGTGCCAGCAGCCCTGGGACTAGCGGGGGGGCTAAACACTTAGATACGCAGTATTTT
CASSPGTSGGAKHLDTQYF
>TRBV9|-|TRBJ1-1|few
TGTGCCAGCAGCGTAGGGGGGACCCCCGAGGGTGAAGCTTTCTTT
CASSVGGTPEGEAFF
>TRBV7-6|-|TRBJ1-1|few
TGTGCCAGCAGCTTAAGTTGGAACACTGAAGCTTTCTTT
CASSLSWNTEAFF
>TRBV10-1|-|TRBJ2-7|-
TGCGCCAGCAGTGAACGGGGCGAGCAGTACTTC
CASSERGEQYF
>TRBV6-1|-|TRBJ1-1|-
TGTGCCAGCAGTGAGGGACACTACACTGAAGCTTTCTTT
CASSEGHYTEAFF
>TRBV27|TRBD2|TRBJ2-1|-
TGTGCCAGCGCATCAGGGACTAGCGGTGTGGAGCAGTTCTTC
CASASGTSGVEQFF
>TRBV4-1|-|TRBJ1-5|few
TGCGCCAGCAGCCTACAGCCTTGGAGCAATCAGCCCCAGCATTTT
CASSLQPWSNQPQHF
>TRBV7-2|TRBD1|TRBJ1-5|once
TGTGCCAGCAGCTTCGGGACAGTTAATCAGCCCCAGCATTTT
CASSFGTVNQPQHF
>TRBV5-4|-|TRBJ2-5|-
TGTGCCAGCAGCTTGCTTTCGACAGACCAAGAGACCCAGTACTTC
CASSLLSTDQETQYF
>TRBV11-2|-|TRBJ1-4|-
TGTGCCAGCAGCCTTACGGGGGAAAAACTGTTTTTT
CASSLTGEKLFF
>TRBV28|TRBD1|TRBJ2-7|-
TGTGCCAGCACCGGAAGTGGACAGGGCATGACGAAACTCTACGAGCAGTACTTC
CASTGSGQGMTKLYEQYF
>TRBV27|TRBD2|TRBJ2-3|-
TGTGCCAGCAGTTTCGGACTAGCGGGAGTGGGGGGGACGTATTTT
CASSFGLAGVGGTYF